Listed here are 20 T cell receptor beta chains from one sample, sequenced in a study of blood T cell repertoires in COVID-19. The repertoire was sequenced with immunoSEQ multiplex PCR; TCRdb's copy has only in-frame clones and lacks some. The sample carries a few hundred thousand clones, about 80% recorded once. The specimen sequenced was peripheral blood. The receptors here all came from an elderly man with acute or convalescent COVID-19.

The gene calls are TRBV5-6 and TRBJ2-3, with no clear D. With 0 bases removed from V and 0 bases from J, the gap between germline ends came to 17 bases. This CDR3 is built from 18 residues. Germline assignment: CDR1 SGHDT and CDR2 YYEEEE. CDR3 bases: TGTGCCAGCAGCTTGGCCTTGCGTAAAACTTCTAGCACAGATACGCAGTATTTT. Residues: CASSLALRKTSSTDTQYF. Full variable domain (outside the CDR3, taken from reference TRBV5-6 and TRBJ2-3): DAGVTQSPTHLIKTRGQQVTLRCSPKSGHDTVSWYQQALGQGPQFIFQYYEEEERQRGNFPDRFSGHQFPNYSSELNVNALLLGDSALYLCASSLALRKTSSTDTQYFGPGTRLTVL.

CDR3 sequence reads: CASSLAGTNMNTEAFF. The CDR3 nucleotides are TGTGCCAGCAGCTTGGCCGGGACAAATATGAACACTGAAGCTTTCTTT. The chain is built from TRBV5-4 and TRBJ1-1; D is perhaps TRBD1 (6 bases). Trimming removed 0 bases at V and 0 bases at J, with 12 bases between. Germline CDR1 and CDR2: SGHNT and YYREEE (reference sequence). The CDR3 is 16 amino acids.

V gene TRBV12-5 combines with J gene TRBJ1-5; D gene unclear. Trimming shortened V by 11 bases and J by 2 bases, and 10 bases separated the two germline ends. Germline lookup yields CDR1 LGHNT and CDR2 FRNRAP. The CDR3 runs 12 residues. Here the CDR3 reads CAPFGGNQPQHF. DNA for the CDR3: TGTGCTCCCTTCGGGGGCAATCAGCCCCAGCATTTT.

This rearrangement joins TRBV29-1 to TRBJ2-7; D may be TRBD2 (6 bases). The CDR3 length is 15 residues. Germline V gene data show CDR1 as SQVTM and CDR2 as ANQGSEA. V was cut by 3 bases and J by 2 bases, with 17 bases left in between. CDR3 in amino acids: CSVDEASGSPYEQYF. In DNA form, the CDR3 reads TGCAGCGTTGATGAAGCGAGCGGGTCACCCTACGAGCAGTACTTC.

The chain uses TRBV9 and TRBJ1-2; tentative D call: TRBD1 (6 bases). CDR3 size: 15 residues. V dropped 0 bases and J dropped 2 bases, with 11 bases sitting between them. The V gene's germline CDR1 is SGDLS and CDR2 YYNGEE. CDR3 sequence reads: CASSVGGTQNYGYTF. The CDR3, as DNA: TGTGCCAGCAGCGTAGGGGGGACACAAAACTATGGCTACACCTTC.

The genes are TRBV7-9 and TRBJ1-4; D perhaps matches TRBD1 (6 bases). CDR3 length: 14 amino acids. With 5 bases removed from V and 3 bases from J, the gap between germline ends came to 10 bases. Germline CDR1 SEHNR, CDR2 FQNEAQ (reference sequence). CDR3 nucleotides: TGTGCCAGCAGCCCACAGGGATCTAATGAAAAACTGTTTTTT. This sequence encodes CASSPQGSNEKLFF.

V is TRBV5-1 and J is TRBJ2-5; 13 nucleotides line up with TRBD2. With 0 bases clipped from V and 3 bases from J, the junction kept 2 bases outside the gene matches. CDR1 and CDR2 from the germline V gene are SGHRS and YFSETQ. CDR3 size: 16 residues. CDR3 bases: TGCGCCAGCAGCTTGGGGGGACTAGCGGGGAAAGAGACCCAGTACTTC. Translated: CASSLGGLAGKETQYF.

This clone occurred once. V and J are TRBV3-1 (or the pseudogene TRBV3-2) and TRBJ1-2, with 8 nucleotides matching TRBD1. Germline CDR1 reads LGHDT; CDR2 reads YNNKEL (reference sequence). Trimming took 0 bases from V and 7 from J; bases not matched to a gene: 7. CDR3 length: 15 residues. For the CDR3, the DNA is TGTGCCAGCAGCCAAGATCAGGGGGCAAGGGTTGGCTACACCTTC. Translation: CASSQDQGARVGYTF.

This clone has a handful of counts. This chain joins TRBV2 and TRBJ1-4; 8 bases are shared with TRBD1. V shed 7 bases, J shed 5 bases, and the junction held 9 bases outside the gene matches. Germline loops: CDR1 SNHLY, CDR2 FYNNEI. This CDR3 region has 15 residues. In DNA form, the CDR3 reads TGTGCCAGCAACCTCAACAGGGGGGGGAATGAAAAACTGTTTTTT. Encoded protein: CASNLNRGGNEKLFF.

This chain uses TRBV15 with TRBJ2-3; D remains unclear. V was cut by 0 bases and J by 2 bases, with 3 bases left in between. Germline CDR1 LNHNV, CDR2 YYDKDF (reference sequence). The CDR3 has 13 amino acids. Here the CDR3 reads CATSRDHTDTQYF. The DNA of the CDR3 is TGTGCCACCAGCAGAGACCACACAGATACGCAGTATTTT.

This clone was seen a handful of times. This chain links TRBV12-3 or TRBV12-4 with TRBJ2-5; 7 bases are a match to TRBD1. The ends lost 6 bases at V and 4 bases at J; junction bases unmatched: 5. The CDR3 sequence is 13 residues long. CDR3 DNA: TGTGCCAGCAGGGAACAGGGGAGAGAGACCCAGTACTTC. It encodes CASREQGRETQYF.

The CDR3 DNA sequence: TGTGCCAGCAGTCGTCGACCCTTTACTAGGGGGCTCACTGAAGCTTTCTTT. Protein sequence: CASSRRPFTRGLTEAFF. The gene calls are TRBV27 and TRBJ1-1; TRBD1 matches 7 bases. V gave up 5 bases and J gave up 4 bases; unmatched junction bases: 16. The V gene's germline CDR1 is MNHEY and CDR2 SMNVEV (reference sequence). This CDR3 is built from 17 residues.

The CDR3: CAISDTPGNQPQHF. DNA of the CDR3: TGTGCCATCAGTGACACCCCAGGCAATCAGCCCCAGCATTTT. This chain uses TRBV10-3 with TRBJ1-5, with no clear D. The germline V gene has CDR1 ENHRY and CDR2 SYGVKD. The V end lost 3 bases, the J end lost 2 bases, and 8 bases lay between the germline ends. CDR3 size: 14 residues.

Comments on this clone: Other DNA sequences from this sample encode an identical CDR3 as well. The V and J genes are TRBV5-1 and TRBJ2-7; unclear D gene. The length of the CDR3 is 14 residues. Looked up from germline, CDR1 is SGHRS and CDR2 is YFSETQ. Trimming took 0 bases from V and 2 from J, leaving 9 bases between them. CDR3 region: CASSLGPGTYEQYF. DNA for the CDR3: TGCGCCAGCAGCTTGGGCCCAGGAACCTACGAGCAGTACTTC. Full variable domain (rest looked up from reference TRBV5-1 and TRBJ2-7): KAGVTQTPRYLIKTRGQQVTLSCSPISGHRSVSWYQQTPGQGLQFLFEYFSETQRNKGNFPGRFSGRQFSNSRSEMNVSTLELGDSALYLCASSLGPGTYEQYFGPGTRLTVT.

This rearrangement joins TRBV29-1 to TRBJ1-1, with D possibly matching TRBD1 (6 bases). CDR3 size: 13 residues. V was cut by 5 bases and J by 1 base, with 11 bases left in between. Germline CDR1 and CDR2: SQVTM and ANQGSEA. The CDR3 DNA reads TGCAGCGTTCACCCAGGGGCGAACACTGAAGCTTTCTTT. Its translation is CSVHPGANTEAFF.

J is TRBJ1-3 and V is TRBV3-1 (or the pseudogene TRBV3-2), with 9 bases identical to TRBD1. This CDR3 contains 14 residues. The V gene end was trimmed by 4 bases and the J gene end by 5 bases; junction bases not matched to a gene: 3. The germline V gene encodes CDR1 LGHDT and CDR2 YNNKEL (reference sequence). CDR3 sequence: CASSPGQGRNTIYF. The CDR3 region has the DNA TGTGCCAGCAGCCCAGGACAGGGGAGAAACACCATATATTTT.

CDR3 sequence (DNA): TGTGCCTGGAGTAAGCTAGCGAGAGGCGAGCAGTACTTC. Amino acids: CAWSKLARGEQYF. The genes are TRBV30 and TRBJ2-7; D is possibly TRBD2 (6 bases). The CDR3 length is 13 residues. From germline, CDR1 is GTSNPN and CDR2 SVGIG (reference sequence). Trimming stripped 2 bases from V and 6 bases from J, with 14 bases between.

This clone was seen only once. V and J are TRBV7-9 and TRBJ1-4; TRBD1 matches at 7 bases. The length of the CDR3 is 16 residues. In germline, CDR1 is SEHNR, CDR2 FQNEAQ (reference sequence). J lost 5 bases, V lost 5 bases, and 11 bases had no gene match. Here the CDR3 DNA reads TGTGCCAGCAGCCTAAACTCGGGACAGCTAAATGAAAAACTGTTTTTT. Its translation: CASSLNSGQLNEKLFF.

This clone appeared a single time. The chain uses TRBV28 and TRBJ1-2, with D unresolved. Germline values: CDR1 MDHEN, CDR2 SYDVKM. V was trimmed by 1 base and J by 5 bases, leaving 2 bases between them. The CDR3 is 11 residues long. The CDR3 nucleotides are TGTGCCAGCAGTTTATCATATGGCTACACCTTC. This gives the protein CASSLSYGYTF.

The chain links TRBV2 to TRBJ1-5; 7 bases are a match to TRBD1. With V trimmed by 4 bases and J by 9 bases, 6 bases remained unmatched. This CDR3 is built from 13 residues. The V gene's germline CDR1 is SNHLY and CDR2 FYNNEI. Here the CDR3 DNA reads TGTGCCAGCAGTGGGTCGACAGGGCTGCCCCAGCATTTT. Its translation: CASSGSTGLPQHF. Complete variable domain (other parts from reference TRBV2 and TRBJ1-5): EPEVTQTPSHQVTQMGQEVILRCVPISNHLYFYWYRQILGQKVEFLVSFYNNEISEKSEIFDDQFSVERPDGSNFTLKIRSTKLEDSAMYFCASSGSTGLPQHFGDGTRLSIL.